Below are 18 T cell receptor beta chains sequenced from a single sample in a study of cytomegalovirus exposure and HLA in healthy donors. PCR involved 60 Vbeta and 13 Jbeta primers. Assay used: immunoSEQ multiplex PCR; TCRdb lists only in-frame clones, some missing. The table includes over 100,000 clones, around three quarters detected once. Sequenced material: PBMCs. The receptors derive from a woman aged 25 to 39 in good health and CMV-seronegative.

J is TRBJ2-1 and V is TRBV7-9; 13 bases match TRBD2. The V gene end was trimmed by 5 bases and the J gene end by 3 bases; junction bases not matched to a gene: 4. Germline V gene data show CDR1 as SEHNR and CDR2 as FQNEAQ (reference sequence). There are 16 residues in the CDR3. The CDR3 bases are TGTGCCAGCAGCCGGACTAGCGGGAGTCGCTACAATGAGCAGTTCTTC. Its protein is CASSRTSGSRYNEQFF.

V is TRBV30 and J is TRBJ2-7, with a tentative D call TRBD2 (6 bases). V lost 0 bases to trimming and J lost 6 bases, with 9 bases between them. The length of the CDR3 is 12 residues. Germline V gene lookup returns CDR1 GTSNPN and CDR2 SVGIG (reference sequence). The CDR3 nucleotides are TGTGCCTGGAGTGTAGCGGGTTTCGAGCAGTACTTC. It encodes CAWSVAGFEQYF.

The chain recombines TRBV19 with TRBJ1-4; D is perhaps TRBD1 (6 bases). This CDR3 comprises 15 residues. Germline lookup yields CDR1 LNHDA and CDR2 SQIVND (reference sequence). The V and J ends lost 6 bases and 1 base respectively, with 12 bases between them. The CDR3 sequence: CASSAGDITNEKLFF. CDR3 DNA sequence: TGTGCCAGTAGCGCAGGGGATATAACTAATGAAAAACTGTTTTTT.

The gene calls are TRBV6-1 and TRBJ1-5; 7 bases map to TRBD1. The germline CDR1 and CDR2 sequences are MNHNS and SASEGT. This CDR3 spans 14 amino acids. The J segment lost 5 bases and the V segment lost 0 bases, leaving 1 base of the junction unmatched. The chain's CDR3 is CASSEATGYQPQHF. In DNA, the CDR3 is TGTGCCAGCAGTGAAGCGACAGGGTATCAGCCCCAGCATTTT.

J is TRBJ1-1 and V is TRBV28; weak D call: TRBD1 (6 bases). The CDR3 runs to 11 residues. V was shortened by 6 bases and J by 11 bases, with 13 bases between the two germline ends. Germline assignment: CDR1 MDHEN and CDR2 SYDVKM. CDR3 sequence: CASRGPTGAFF. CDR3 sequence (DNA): TGTGCCAGCAGGGGGCCTACAGGGGCTTTCTTT.

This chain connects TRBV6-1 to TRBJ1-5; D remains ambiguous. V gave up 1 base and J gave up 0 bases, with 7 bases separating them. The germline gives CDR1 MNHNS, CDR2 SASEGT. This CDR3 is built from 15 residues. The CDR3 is CASSEGLYSNQPQHF. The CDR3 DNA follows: TGTGCCAGCAGTGAAGGACTGTATAGCAATCAGCCCCAGCATTTT.

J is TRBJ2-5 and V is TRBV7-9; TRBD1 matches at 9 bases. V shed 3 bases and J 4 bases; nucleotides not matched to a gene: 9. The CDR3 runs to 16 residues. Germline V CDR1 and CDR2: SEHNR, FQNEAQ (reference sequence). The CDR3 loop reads CASSFTGTGRAETQYF. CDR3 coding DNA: TGTGCCAGCAGCTTTACCGGGACAGGGCGGGCAGAGACCCAGTACTTC.

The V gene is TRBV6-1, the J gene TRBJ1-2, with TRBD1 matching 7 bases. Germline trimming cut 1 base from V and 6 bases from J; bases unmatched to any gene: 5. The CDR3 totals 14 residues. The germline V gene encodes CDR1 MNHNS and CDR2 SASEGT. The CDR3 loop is CASSEVGGVHGYTF. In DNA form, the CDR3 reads TGTGCCAGCAGTGAAGTAGGGGGCGTTCATGGCTACACCTTC.

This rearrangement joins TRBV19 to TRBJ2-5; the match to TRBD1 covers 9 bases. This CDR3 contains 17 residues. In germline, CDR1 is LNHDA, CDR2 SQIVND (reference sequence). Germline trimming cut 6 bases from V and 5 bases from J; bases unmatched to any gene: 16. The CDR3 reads CASSLVGDRVRSETQYF. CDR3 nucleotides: TGTGCCAGTAGCCTAGTGGGGGACAGGGTACGTTCTGAGACCCAGTACTTC. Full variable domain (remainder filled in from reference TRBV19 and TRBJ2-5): DGGITQSPKYLFRKEGQNVTLSCEQNLNHDAMYWYRQDPGQGLRLIYYSQIVNDFQKGDIAEGYSVSREKKESFPLTVTSAQKNPTAFYLCASSLVGDRVRSETQYFGPGTRLLVL.

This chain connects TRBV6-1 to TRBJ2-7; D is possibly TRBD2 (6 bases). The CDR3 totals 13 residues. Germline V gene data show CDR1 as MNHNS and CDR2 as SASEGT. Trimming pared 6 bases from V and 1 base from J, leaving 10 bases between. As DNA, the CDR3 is TGTGCCAGCAGCGCGGGGCCGTCCTACGAGCAGTACTTC. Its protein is CASSAGPSYEQYF.

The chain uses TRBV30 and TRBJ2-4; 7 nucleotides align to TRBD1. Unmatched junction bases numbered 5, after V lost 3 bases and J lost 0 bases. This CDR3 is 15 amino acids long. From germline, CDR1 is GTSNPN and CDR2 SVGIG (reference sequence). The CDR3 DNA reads TGTGCCTGGAGCACAGACAGGGTAGCCAAAAACATTCAGTACTTC. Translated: CAWSTDRVAKNIQYF.

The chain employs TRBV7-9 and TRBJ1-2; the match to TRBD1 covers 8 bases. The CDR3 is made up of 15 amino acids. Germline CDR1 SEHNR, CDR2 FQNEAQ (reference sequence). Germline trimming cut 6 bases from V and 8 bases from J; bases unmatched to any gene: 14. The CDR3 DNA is TGTGCCAGCAGACCTCTAGGGGAGACAGGGGACGGCTACACCTTC. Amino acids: CASRPLGETGDGYTF.

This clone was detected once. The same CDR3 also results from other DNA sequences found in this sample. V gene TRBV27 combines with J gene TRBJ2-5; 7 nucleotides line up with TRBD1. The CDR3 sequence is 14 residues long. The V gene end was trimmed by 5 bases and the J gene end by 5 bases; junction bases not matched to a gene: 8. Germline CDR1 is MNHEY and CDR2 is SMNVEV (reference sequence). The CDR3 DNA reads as TGTGCCAGCAGTCGAAGACAGGGTACGGAGACCCAGTACTTC. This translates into CASSRRQGTETQYF.

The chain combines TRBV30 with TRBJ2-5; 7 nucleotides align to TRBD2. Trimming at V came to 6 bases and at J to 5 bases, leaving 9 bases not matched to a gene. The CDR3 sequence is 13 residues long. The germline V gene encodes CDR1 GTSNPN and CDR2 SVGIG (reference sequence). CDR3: CACPLGGGETQYF. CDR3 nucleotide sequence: TGTGCCTGCCCGCTGGGGGGAGGGGAGACCCAGTACTTC.

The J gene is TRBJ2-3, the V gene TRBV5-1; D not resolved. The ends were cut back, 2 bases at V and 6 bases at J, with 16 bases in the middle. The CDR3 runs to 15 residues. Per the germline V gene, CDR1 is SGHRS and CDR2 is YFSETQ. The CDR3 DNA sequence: TGCGCCAGCAGCTTTCGGGTTACGGCCCTGGATACGCAGTATTTT. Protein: CASSFRVTALDTQYF.

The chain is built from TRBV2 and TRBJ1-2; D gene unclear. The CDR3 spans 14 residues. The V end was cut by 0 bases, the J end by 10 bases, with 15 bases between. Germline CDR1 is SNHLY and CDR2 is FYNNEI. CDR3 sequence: CASSEAYTSSVYTF. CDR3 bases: TGTGCCAGCAGTGAAGCATACACCTCCAGCGTCTACACCTTC. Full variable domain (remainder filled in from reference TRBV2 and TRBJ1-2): EPEVTQTPSHQVTQMGQEVILRCVPISNHLYFYWYRQILGQKVEFLVSFYNNEISEKSEIFDDQFSVERPDGSNFTLKIRSTKLEDSAMYFCASSEAYTSSVYTFGSGTRLTVV.

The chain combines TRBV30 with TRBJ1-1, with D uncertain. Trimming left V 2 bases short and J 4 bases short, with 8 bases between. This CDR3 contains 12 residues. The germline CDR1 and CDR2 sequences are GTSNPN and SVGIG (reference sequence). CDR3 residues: CAWSTISTEAFF. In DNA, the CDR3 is TGTGCCTGGAGTACTATCAGCACTGAAGCTTTCTTT.

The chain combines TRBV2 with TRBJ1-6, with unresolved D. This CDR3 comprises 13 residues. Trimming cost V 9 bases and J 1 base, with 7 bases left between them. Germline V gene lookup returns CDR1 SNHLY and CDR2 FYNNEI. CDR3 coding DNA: TGTGCCAGAGGAGCGTCCTATAATTCACCCCTCCACTTT. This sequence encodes CARGASYNSPLHF.